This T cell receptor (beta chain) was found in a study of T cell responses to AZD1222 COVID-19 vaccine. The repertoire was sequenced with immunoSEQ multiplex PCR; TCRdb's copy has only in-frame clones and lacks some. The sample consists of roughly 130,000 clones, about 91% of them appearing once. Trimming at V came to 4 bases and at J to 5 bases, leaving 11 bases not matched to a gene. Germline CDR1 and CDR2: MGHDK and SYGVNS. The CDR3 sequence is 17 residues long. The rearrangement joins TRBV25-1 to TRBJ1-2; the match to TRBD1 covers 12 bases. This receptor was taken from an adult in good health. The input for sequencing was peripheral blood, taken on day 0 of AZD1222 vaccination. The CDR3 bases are TGTGCCAGCAGTGCCCCGGGACAGGGGGCGCGGCTATATGGCTACACCTTC. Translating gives CASSAPGQGARLYGYTF.